Shown below are 3 T cell receptor beta chains from a single sample sequenced in a study of graft-versus-host responses after intestinal transplantation (dated by TCRdb to about 2021). The antigens for these receptors are not known. The sample's time point label, decoded: cells obtained before transplantation from donor or recipient. The library was prepared using the immunoSEQ multiplex PCR assay. Entries here come from immuneACCESS through TCRdb and include only in-frame sequences with V and J called. Some clones fail to appear in such tables; in the studies checked, an unresolved V gene covers under half of the shortfall, and the cause of the remainder is unknown. The sample data list about 110,000 clones, and around 90% of these were observed just once. Clones ranked in the top ten supply 0.23% of the sample. The sample here was unstimulated CD4+ T cells sorted from spleen or lymph node cells, taken before transplant. The receptors come from a human donor who was the organ donor for an intestinal transplant.

The chain joins TRBV5-8 to TRBJ1-1; D remains ambiguous. The CDR3 runs 16 residues. Trimming removed 4 bases from V and 0 bases from J, with 16 bases in between. Germline lookup yields CDR1 SGHTS and CDR2 YDEGEE. The CDR3 DNA follows: TGTGCCAGCAGCCGGATAGCCACTAGAGTGAACACTGAAGCTTTCTTT. Translation: CASSRIATRVNTEAFF.

V usage is TRBV19 and J usage is TRBJ1-1; no definite D call. Germline V lookup: CDR1 LNHDA, CDR2 SQIVND (reference sequence). The CDR3 spans 13 residues. The ends were cut back, 5 bases at V and 0 bases at J, with 7 bases in the middle. The chain's CDR3 is CASSASMNTEAFF. DNA for the CDR3: TGTGCCAGTAGTGCCTCCATGAACACTGAAGCTTTCTTT.

The genes are TRBV9 and TRBJ1-4, with D unclear. The V gene lost 0 bases and the J gene lost 4 bases, with 10 bases spanning the gap. Looked up from germline, CDR1 is SGDLS and CDR2 is YYNGEE. This CDR3 spans 15 amino acids. The CDR3 reads CASSVASWSNEKLFF. CDR3 bases: TGTGCCAGCAGCGTAGCAAGTTGGAGTAATGAAAAACTGTTTTTT.